The clone carrying this TCR beta chain has at least ten counts. Its antigen remains unknown. In patients aged 18 to 65, hyperthyroidism was newly diagnosed, with duration under 2 months. Criteria for exclusion of patients were uncontrolled infection, other autoimmune disease, pregnancy or lactation. The CDR3 contains 13 residues. Per the germline V gene, CDR1 is SNHLY and CDR2 is FYNNEI. V was cut by 6 bases and J by 6 bases, with 13 bases left in between. The sample comes from a study of T cells in Graves' hyperthyroidism and ophthalmopathy. Study information: Peripheral blood was taken when the disease was first diagnosed, before any treatment began.

From RNA transcripts, TCR beta CDR3 regions were amplified. When the TCR CDR3 underwent first-round RT-PCR, the HTBI primer set was used. TCRdb redid the calling of the multiplex PCR reads with MiXCR, one entry per CDR3 protein. The table has almost 600,000 distinct CDR3 sequences, approximately 15% seen once. Study results and limitations: Most thyroid clonotypes that were expanded above 0.001 also turned up in blood.

This TCR was sampled from a woman aged 25 to 39 with Graves' hyperthyroidism that later progressed to Graves' ophthalmopathy. The rearrangement uses TRBV2 and TRBJ2-3, with D unclear. The sample taken for sequencing was blood. CDR3 DNA sequence: TGTGCCAGCAGCGAGGAGTCAAAGGATACGCAGTATTTT. This translates into CASSEESKDTQYF.